These 20 T cell receptor beta chains originate from one sample sequenced in a study of blood T cell repertoires in COVID-19. Sequencing used immunoSEQ multiplex PCR; TCRdb keeps in-frame clones, though not all of them. The table includes 90,000 or so clones, approximately 89% detected once. Sample: peripheral blood. The receptor set was obtained from a woman of 80 years or more with active COVID-19.

The chain combines TRBV7-9 with TRBJ1-4, with a tentative D call TRBD1 (5 bases). This CDR3 region has 14 residues. The V and J ends lost 1 base and 6 bases respectively, with 9 bases between them. CDR1 and CDR2 from the germline V gene are SEHNR and FQNEAQ (reference sequence). The DNA of the CDR3 is TGTGCCAGCAGCTTAGGTCAGGGTCATGAAAAACTGTTTTTT. This encodes CASSLGQGHEKLFF.

This chain links TRBV7-9 with TRBJ2-1; TRBD2 agrees at 7 bases. This CDR3 is built from 16 residues. The ends lost 3 bases at V and 12 bases at J; junction bases unmatched: 17. In germline, CDR1 is SEHNR, CDR2 FQNEAQ (reference sequence). The CDR3 DNA follows: TGTGCCAGCAGCTTTTCGGTACTAGCGAGAGCCGGTGGGCAGTTCTTC. It translates to CASSFSVLARAGGQFF.

The rearrangement joins TRBV29-1 to TRBJ2-7, with a tentative D call TRBD1 (6 bases). V gave up 4 bases and J gave up 2 bases, with 15 bases separating them. Germline V lookup: CDR1 SQVTM, CDR2 ANQGSEA. The CDR3 spans 14 residues. CDR3: CSVARTVDAYEQYF. The CDR3, as DNA: TGCAGCGTTGCTCGGACAGTCGACGCCTACGAGCAGTACTTC.

V is TRBV4-3 and J is TRBJ1-6, with unresolved D. The V gene's germline CDR1 is LGHNA and CDR2 YSLEER. V was cut by 1 base and J by 9 bases, with 13 bases left in between. This CDR3 is 15 amino acids long. CDR3 nucleotides: TGCGCCAGCAGCCAAGGGCAGGAATTCGGTTCACCCCTCCACTTT. It is translated as CASSQGQEFGSPLHF.

V usage is TRBV23-1 and J usage is TRBJ1-3; 7 nucleotides agree with TRBD1. TRBV23-1 is an open reading frame whose function is uncertain. V lost 10 bases and J lost 0; bases outside the gene matches: 15. The CDR3 runs to 17 residues. The CDR3: CANSGTAEPYSGNTIYF. The DNA of the CDR3 is TGCGCCAACTCCGGGACAGCAGAACCATACTCTGGAAACACCATATATTTT.

The CDR3 coding sequence is TGCAGCGTTGAAGACCCAGGGTGGGGTGGCTACACCTTC. Translated: CSVEDPGWGGYTF. The rearrangement links TRBV29-1 to TRBJ1-2; TRBD1 is a possible D gene (5 bases). The V gene lost 0 bases and the J gene lost 7 bases, with 12 bases spanning the gap. Germline V gene sequence: CDR1 SQVTM, CDR2 ANQGSEA. The CDR3 is 13 amino acids.

The chain carries TRBV28 and TRBJ2-1, with D possibly TRBD2 on 5 matching bases. Germline CDR1 MDHEN, CDR2 SYDVKM. The germline V and J ends were trimmed by 3 bases and 9 bases, with 18 bases remaining between them. The CDR3 is made up of 15 amino acids. The CDR3 is CASSFPPLAAGEQFF. CDR3 sequence (DNA): TGTGCCAGCAGTTTCCCACCCCTAGCAGCCGGTGAGCAGTTCTTC.

This chain links TRBV6-2 or TRBV6-3 with TRBJ2-5, with 10 bases matching TRBD2. Germline trimming cut 6 bases from V and 2 bases from J; bases unmatched to any gene: 3. The CDR3 covers 14 residues. Germline V gene data show CDR1 as MNHEY and CDR2 as SVGEGT. CDR3 protein: CASSRLAGQETQYF. CDR3 DNA sequence: TGTGCCAGCAGCCGACTAGCGGGTCAAGAGACCCAGTACTTC.

This chain uses TRBV5-1 with TRBJ2-7; 16 bases align to TRBD2. V lost 4 bases, J lost 7 bases, and 8 bases stayed unmatched. The germline gives CDR1 SGHRS, CDR2 YFSETQ. The CDR3 is made up of 16 amino acids. The CDR3 coding sequence is TGCGCCAGCAGCCGGGGACTAGCGGGGGGGACGGGGGAGCAGTACTTC. Translating gives CASSRGLAGGTGEQYF.

The rearrangement links TRBV5-4 to TRBJ2-1; D is perhaps TRBD2 (6 bases). The CDR3 is 14 residues long. Trimming cost V 4 bases and J 4 bases, with 12 bases left between them. The V gene's germline CDR1 is SGHNT and CDR2 YYREEE (reference sequence). The CDR3 DNA reads TGTGCCAGCAGCCGCTTGGGGGGTTACAATGAGCAGTTCTTC. Translation gives CASSRLGGYNEQFF.

Turning to this clone: One end of the junction does not line up with germline, which may come from a read error. The rearrangement uses TRBV7-7 and TRBJ2-7; 13 bases map to TRBD2. CDR3 length: 15 residues. CDR1 is SSHAT and CDR2 is FNYEAQ in the germline V gene (reference sequence). CDR3 in amino acids: CASSPGLAGVREQYF. In nucleotides, the CDR3 is TGTGCTAGCAGCCCCGGACTAGCGGGAGTACGGGAGCAGTACTTC.

The CDR3 region is CASSIEVGQTGSPLHF. The CDR3 DNA reads TGTGCCAGTAGTATTGAAGTTGGACAGACTGGGTCACCCCTCCACTTT. The chain employs TRBV19 and TRBJ1-6; weak D call: TRBD1 (6 bases). The germline V gene encodes CDR1 LNHDA and CDR2 SQIVND (reference sequence). The length of the CDR3 is 16 residues. Trimming left V 3 bases short and J 10 bases short, with 19 bases between.

This chain joins TRBV18 and TRBJ2-5; TRBD2 agrees at 7 bases. Looked up from germline, CDR1 is KGHSH and CDR2 is LQKENI. The CDR3 has 16 residues. Trimming cost V 0 bases and J 2 bases; bases outside gene matches: 6. CDR3 in DNA: TGTGCCAGCTCACCACCAGGGGAGGGCGAGCAAGAGACCCAGTACTTC. Its translation: CASSPPGEGEQETQYF.

The chain is built from TRBV10-3 and TRBJ1-5; 8 positions agree with TRBD1. Germline V lookup: CDR1 ENHRY, CDR2 SYGVKD. CDR3 length: 15 amino acids. V lost 0 bases, J lost 7 bases, and 5 bases stayed unmatched. The CDR3 DNA reads as TGTGCCATCAGTGAGTCGGGACAGGCGGGCCAGCCCCAGCATTTT. Translated, it gives CAISESGQAGQPQHF.

The chain has TRBV28 and TRBJ1-2, with a possible D match to TRBD1 (5 bases). V was pared by 7 bases and J by 5 bases, with 14 bases between. Germline V lookup: CDR1 MDHEN, CDR2 SYDVKM. CDR3 size: 13 residues. The DNA of the CDR3 is TGTGCCAGCAAGGTGGGACTCCCTTATGGCTACACCTTC. Its protein product is CASKVGLPYGYTF.

The genes are TRBV24-1 and TRBJ2-3; 9 bases agree with TRBD2. Germline trimming cut 4 bases from V and 3 bases from J; bases unmatched to any gene: 10. Germline values: CDR1 KGHDR, CDR2 SFDVKD. The CDR3 sequence is 17 residues long. CDR3 sequence reads: CATSDTMTSGGTDTQYF. The CDR3 DNA reads TGTGCCACCAGTGACACCATGACTAGCGGAGGTACAGATACGCAGTATTTT.

This sequence joins TRBV27 and TRBJ2-7, with TRBD1 matching over 9 bases. With V trimmed by 5 bases and J by 4 bases, 6 bases remained unmatched. This CDR3 is built from 14 residues. Germline V lookup: CDR1 MNHEY, CDR2 SMNVEV (reference sequence). The CDR3 bases are TGTGCCAGCAGTCCCGGACAGGGGTTTTACGAGCAGTACTTC. This sequence encodes CASSPGQGFYEQYF.

The chain is built from TRBV7-8 and TRBJ2-1; TRBD2 matches at 8 bases. Germline V gene sequence: CDR1 SGHVS, CDR2 FQNEAQ. V shed 5 bases, J shed 4 bases, and the junction held 7 bases outside the gene matches. There are 15 residues in the CDR3. CDR3: CASSPQREPYNEQFF. CDR3 nucleotide sequence: TGTGCCAGCAGCCCCCAGCGGGAGCCTTACAATGAGCAGTTCTTC.

The chain recombines TRBV7-3 with TRBJ2-3; 8 bases match TRBD1. This CDR3 contains 14 residues. V was pared by 5 bases and J by 0 bases, with 1 base of the junction left unmatched. Germline loops: CDR1 SGHTA, CDR2 FQGTGA. The DNA for the CDR3 is TGTGCCAGCAGCCGGACAGGGAGCACAGATACGCAGTATTTT. Encoded protein: CASSRTGSTDTQYF. Together with reference TRBV7-3 and TRBJ2-3, the CDR3 gives the full variable domain: GAGVSQTPSNKVTEKGKYVELRCDPISGHTALYWYRQSLGQGPEFLIYFQGTGAADDSGLPNDRFFAVRPEGSVSTLKIQRTERGDSAVYLCASSRTGSTDTQYFGPGTRLTVL.

The V gene is TRBV3-1 (or the pseudogene TRBV3-2), the J gene TRBJ2-7, with TRBD2 identical over 7 bases. In germline, CDR1 is LGHDT, CDR2 YNNKEL (reference sequence). This CDR3 spans 14 amino acids. V was pared by 3 bases and J by 2 bases, with 4 bases of the junction left unmatched. The CDR3 region has the DNA TGTGCCAGCAGCCAGGGAGGGGCCGCCTACGAGCAGTACTTC. Its protein product is CASSQGGAAYEQYF.